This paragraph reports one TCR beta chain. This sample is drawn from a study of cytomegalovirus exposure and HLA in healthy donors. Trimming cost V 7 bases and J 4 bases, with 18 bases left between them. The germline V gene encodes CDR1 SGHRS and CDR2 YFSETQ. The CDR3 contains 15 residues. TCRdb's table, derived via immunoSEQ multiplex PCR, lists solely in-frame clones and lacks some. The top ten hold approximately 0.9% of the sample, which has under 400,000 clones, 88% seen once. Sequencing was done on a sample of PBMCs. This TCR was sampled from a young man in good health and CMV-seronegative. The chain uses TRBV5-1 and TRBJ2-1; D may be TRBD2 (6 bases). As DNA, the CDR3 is TGCGCCAGCGCTTACGGTGGGGGGTCTTACAATGAGCAGTTCTTC. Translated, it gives CASAYGGGSYNEQFF.